This TCR beta chain was identified in a study of CD8 T cells in ankylosing spondylitis. General observations from the study: Blood from ankylosing spondylitis patients appeared to carry a characteristic roughly 8-variant TCR beta motif. In synovial fluid and blood from reactive arthritis, some motif variants were previously reported. The disease-linked clones had a CD8+ phenotype and low blood frequencies.

A few counts support this clonotype. What it recognizes is unknown. The V and J ends lost 8 bases and 10 bases, in that order; junction bases with no gene match: 8. Germline CDR1 reads MNHEY; CDR2 reads SVGAGI. The CDR3 runs 12 residues. Molecular-barcoded quantitative 5'-RACE produced these TCR beta libraries. TCRdb redid the calling of the 5' RACE reads with MiXCR, one entry per CDR3 protein. The sample contains 200,000 to 300,000 distinct CDR3 sequences, over 30% of which appear only once. Sample: blood, either unsorted or a sorted T cell fraction (not recorded which). The TCR was taken from a male donor with ankylosing spondylitis or in good health (not recorded which). V gene TRBV6-5 combines with J gene TRBJ2-1; 7 bases match TRBD1. CDR3 in DNA: TGTGCCAGCGGCGAGCAGGGGGACGAGCAGTTCTTC. Its translation: CASGEQGDEQFF.